This TCR beta chain was identified in a study of cytomegalovirus exposure and HLA in healthy donors. Study findings and constraints: Per a prior analysis, the majority of TCR beta V segments were productive roughly 87% or roughly 30% of the time. V segments that were indistinguishable, TRBV6-2 and TRBV6-3 among them, were omitted from analysis.

A remark on this clone: What it recognizes is unknown.

The PCR ran on 60 Vbeta and 13 Jbeta primers. As originally analysed: In a later analysis, some 11 million of 65 million to 90 million unique beta chains occurred in at least two donors. Profiled with immunoSEQ multiplex PCR; TCRdb holds only in-frame clones, not every one. D and trimming come from the DNA, and the V and J calls and clone size come from that table. The sample has fewer than 200,000 clones; approximately 85% are singletons. The length of the CDR3 is 15 residues. Looked up from germline, CDR1 is SEHNR and CDR2 is FQNEAQ (reference sequence). The V and J ends lost 1 base and 3 bases respectively, with 11 bases between them.

Input material: PBMCs. The origin of this receptor is a man aged 18-30 years in good health and CMV-seropositive. The V gene is TRBV7-9, the J gene TRBJ2-3; weak D call: TRBD2 (6 bases). The CDR3 DNA is TGTGCCAGCAGCTTAGGCGGGGACGGGACAGATACGCAGTATTTT. Amino acid sequence: CASSLGGDGTDTQYF.